These 18 T cell receptor beta chains originate from one sample sequenced in a study of low-dose radiotherapy and immunotherapy resistance in tumors (dated by TCRdb to between 2021 and 2023). The time point label, read with the paper, signifies: after trial treatment. The sample's treatment or condition label, in plain terms: LDRT plus nivolumab, ipilimumab, low-dose cyclophosphamide and aspirin (RACIN trial). Sequencer: Illumina HiSeq 2500. First-strand cDNA was synthesized with Superscript III and a set of TRAV- and TRBV-specific primers, covering both TCRalpha and TCRbeta chains. TCRs were amplified with Phusion for 15 to 20 PCR cycles using a constant-region primer together with the adapter attached to the V primers. TCRdb cleaned the public reads at Q25 with fastp, built clones with MiXCR and kept in-frame beta chains. Rows with one shared CDR3 protein collapse into an entry with the most common genes and DNA. The sample table lists more than 90,000 distinct CDR3 sequences, less than 25% of them with a count of one. The ten most abundant clones make up about 4% of the sample.

This specimen consisted of PBMCs, obtained after low-dose radiotherapy plus immunotherapy. The receptors originated from a male donor with prostate cancer.

This clonotype was found many times. The gene calls are TRBV13 and TRBJ1-5; weak D call: TRBD1 (5 bases). Trimming shortened V by 5 bases and J by 5 bases, and 7 bases separated the two germline ends. This CDR3 region has 12 residues. Per the germline V gene, CDR1 is PRHDT and CDR2 is FYEKMQ (reference sequence). The CDR3 protein is CASSARDQPQHF. The CDR3 nucleotides read TGTGCCAGCAGCGCCAGGGATCAGCCCCAGCATTTT.

This clonotype was seen many times. The CDR3 nucleotides are TGTGCCAGCAGTTACGTAGCGGGGGGCCCCAATGAGCAGTTCTTC. The encoded protein is CASSYVAGGPNEQFF. This sequence joins TRBV6-5 and TRBJ2-1; TRBD2 matches 10 bases. The germline V gene encodes CDR1 MNHEY and CDR2 SVGAGI. The CDR3 has 15 residues. V lost 2 bases to trimming and J lost 6 bases; unmatched junction nucleotides: 4.

This clonotype was detected ten times or more. The V call is TRBV4-2, the J call TRBJ2-1; 10 nucleotides line up with TRBD2. The V gene's germline CDR1 is LGHNA and CDR2 YNFKEQ. V gave up 4 bases and J gave up 4 bases; unmatched junction bases: 7. There are 16 residues in the CDR3. The DNA for the CDR3 is TGTGCCAGCAGCCCCCACCTAGCGGGGGTGTACAATGAGCAGTTCTTC. It yields the protein CASSPHLAGVYNEQFF.

The chain couples TRBV5-1 to TRBJ2-7; D ambiguous. CDR3 length: 12 residues. Trimming shortened V by 2 bases and J by 5 bases, and 8 bases separated the two germline ends. Germline V gene lookup returns CDR1 SGHRS and CDR2 YFSETQ. The CDR3 loop reads CASSLKLNEQYF. The CDR3 DNA reads as TGCGCCAGCAGCTTAAAACTTAACGAGCAGTACTTC.

Of note for this clonotype: This likely came from a read error, as a far larger clone is one base away. This sequence joins TRBV4-2 and TRBJ2-1, with D possibly being TRBD2 (5 bases). Germline CDR1 reads LGHNA; CDR2 reads YNFKEQ. The V end was cut by 4 bases, the J end by 10 bases, with 8 bases between. The CDR3 is made up of 11 amino acids. CDR3 amino acids: CASSRDYEQFF. DNA for the CDR3: TGTGCCAGCAGCCGAGACTACGAGCAGTTCTTC.

This clonotype was observed many times. The gene calls are TRBV29-1 and TRBJ1-1, with 9 bases that match TRBD1. Per germline, CDR1 SQVTM and CDR2 ANQGSEA. The CDR3 spans 13 residues. V shed 4 bases, J shed 4 bases, and the junction held 4 bases outside the gene matches. CDR3 bases: TGCAGCGTTGCCCGGGGACAGGGCACTGAAGCTTTCTTT. This gives the protein CSVARGQGTEAFF.

There are many counts of this clonotype. The genes are TRBV7-8 and TRBJ2-7, with 8 bases fitting TRBD1. J was trimmed by 2 bases and V by 5 bases; bases with no gene match: 11. Germline assignment: CDR1 SGHVS and CDR2 FQNEAQ. This CDR3 contains 16 residues. DNA for the CDR3: TGTGCCAGCAGCGTTAACAGGGGGGTTACCGCCTACGAGCAGTACTTC. As protein: CASSVNRGVTAYEQYF.

The sample holds many counts of this clonotype. This rearrangement joins TRBV6-2 or TRBV6-3 to TRBJ2-1; TRBD2 aligns across 7 bases. The CDR3 is made up of 23 amino acids. The junction had 28 bases not matched to a gene; V was cut back by 5 bases and J by 0 bases. Per germline, CDR1 MNHEY and CDR2 SVGEGT. The CDR3 DNA sequence: TGTGCCAGCAGTACGCCCCGCACAAAGACACCCCAGTTCACGGGGGGCTCCTACAATGAGCAGTTCTTC. Translating gives CASSTPRTKTPQFTGGSYNEQFF.

The chain carries TRBV5-1 and TRBJ1-1, with D unclear. The CDR3 has 13 amino acids. The germline V gene has CDR1 SGHRS and CDR2 YFSETQ. V lost 5 bases and J 3 bases, leaving 11 bases between the germline ends. The CDR3 protein is CASREWSYTEAFF. As DNA, the CDR3 is TGCGCCAGCAGAGAGTGGTCCTACACTGAAGCTTTCTTT.

This clonotype was picked up many times. This chain links TRBV9 with TRBJ2-3; TRBD1 aligns across 10 bases. Looked up from germline, CDR1 is SGDLS and CDR2 is YYNGEE. The J segment lost 4 bases and the V segment lost 2 bases, leaving 1 base of the junction unmatched. CDR3 length: 14 amino acids. For the CDR3, the DNA is TGTGCCAGCAGCGTGGGACAGGGGCCAGATACGCAGTATTTT. This encodes CASSVGQGPDTQYF.

This clonotype appeared a few times. The chain recombines TRBV5-6 with TRBJ2-1; D is tentatively TRBD1 or TRBD2 (5 bases each). The CDR3 covers 13 residues. CDR1 and CDR2 from the germline V gene are SGHDT and YYEEEE. V was pared by 3 bases and J by 3 bases, with 7 bases between. CDR3 sequence: CASSWGNYNEQFF. The CDR3 DNA is TGTGCCAGCAGCTGGGGGAACTACAATGAGCAGTTCTTC.

This clonotype was recorded at least ten times. The chain links TRBV9 to TRBJ1-3; D gene ambiguous. Trimming pared 1 base from V and 1 base from J, leaving 6 bases between. Looked up from germline, CDR1 is SGDLS and CDR2 is YYNGEE. The CDR3 is made up of 14 amino acids. The CDR3, as DNA: TGTGCCAGCAGCGTATCAGTTTCTGGAAACACCATATATTTT. As protein: CASSVSVSGNTIYF.

This clonotype was recorded at least ten times. This chain joins TRBV11-2 and TRBJ1-4; TRBD1 matches at 7 bases. There are 15 residues in the CDR3. V lost 4 bases and J lost 0; bases outside the gene matches: 2. Germline V gene data show CDR1 as SGHAT and CDR2 as FQNNGV. CDR3 nucleotides: TGTGCCAGCAGCTCCCAGGGGGCAACTAATGAAAAACTGTTTTTT. This sequence encodes CASSSQGATNEKLFF.

This clonotype was detected many times. The V gene is TRBV7-2, the J gene TRBJ2-3, with a tentative D call TRBD2 (6 bases). CDR1 is SGHTA and CDR2 is FQGNSA in the germline V gene. This CDR3 comprises 13 residues. V lost 4 bases and J lost 8, with 13 bases in between. CDR3 residues: CASSSRTIGTQYF. The CDR3 nucleotides are TGTGCCAGCAGCTCCAGGACTATTGGTACGCAGTATTTT.

The chain has TRBV11-2 and TRBJ2-7; 8 nucleotides agree with TRBD2. The CDR3 sequence is 16 residues long. Germline V lookup: CDR1 SGHAT, CDR2 FQNNGV. With 1 base clipped from V and 1 base from J, the junction kept 6 bases outside the gene matches. Written as DNA, the CDR3 is TGTGCCAGCAGCTTAGGTCGGCGGGGGGATTCCTACGAGCAGTACTTC. It yields the protein CASSLGRRGDSYEQYF.

This chain joins TRBV6-1 and TRBJ2-5; D may be TRBD2 (6 bases). Germline CDR1 is MNHNS and CDR2 is SASEGT. V was trimmed by 4 bases and J by 2 bases, leaving 14 bases between them. This CDR3 has 15 amino acids. The CDR3: CASSALAAAQETQYF. The CDR3 coding sequence is TGTGCCAGCAGTGCCTTAGCGGCGGCACAAGAGACCCAGTACTTC.

This clonotype has ten or more counts. V and J are TRBV4-1 and TRBJ2-3, with D hard to call. Germline values: CDR1 MGHRA, CDR2 YSYEKL. The CDR3 has 15 residues. With 0 bases removed from V and 6 bases from J, the gap between germline ends came to 13 bases. CDR3 sequence: CASSQDRYPRDTQYF. The CDR3 DNA reads TGCGCCAGCAGCCAAGATCGCTATCCTAGGGATACGCAGTATTTT.

This clonotype was seen many times. The chain joins TRBV28 to TRBJ1-1; no firm D call. V lost 1 base to trimming and J lost 1 base, with 7 bases between them. This CDR3 region has 14 residues. The germline V gene has CDR1 MDHEN and CDR2 SYDVKM. Written as DNA, the CDR3 is TGTGCCAGCAGTTTATCGGGCTGGAACACTGAAGCTTTCTTT. This translates into CASSLSGWNTEAFF.